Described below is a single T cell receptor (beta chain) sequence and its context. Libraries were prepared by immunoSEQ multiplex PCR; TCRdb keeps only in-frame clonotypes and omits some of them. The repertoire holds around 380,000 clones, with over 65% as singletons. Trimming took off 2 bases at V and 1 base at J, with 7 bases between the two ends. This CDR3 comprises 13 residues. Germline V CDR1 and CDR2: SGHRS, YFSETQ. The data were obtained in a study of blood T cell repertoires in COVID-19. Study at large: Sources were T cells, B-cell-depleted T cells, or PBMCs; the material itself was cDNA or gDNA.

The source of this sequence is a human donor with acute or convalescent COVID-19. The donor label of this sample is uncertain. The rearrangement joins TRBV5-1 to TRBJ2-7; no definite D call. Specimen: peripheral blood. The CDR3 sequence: CASSLSLSYEQYF. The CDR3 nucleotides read TGCGCCAGCAGCTTAAGCTTATCCTACGAGCAGTACTTC.